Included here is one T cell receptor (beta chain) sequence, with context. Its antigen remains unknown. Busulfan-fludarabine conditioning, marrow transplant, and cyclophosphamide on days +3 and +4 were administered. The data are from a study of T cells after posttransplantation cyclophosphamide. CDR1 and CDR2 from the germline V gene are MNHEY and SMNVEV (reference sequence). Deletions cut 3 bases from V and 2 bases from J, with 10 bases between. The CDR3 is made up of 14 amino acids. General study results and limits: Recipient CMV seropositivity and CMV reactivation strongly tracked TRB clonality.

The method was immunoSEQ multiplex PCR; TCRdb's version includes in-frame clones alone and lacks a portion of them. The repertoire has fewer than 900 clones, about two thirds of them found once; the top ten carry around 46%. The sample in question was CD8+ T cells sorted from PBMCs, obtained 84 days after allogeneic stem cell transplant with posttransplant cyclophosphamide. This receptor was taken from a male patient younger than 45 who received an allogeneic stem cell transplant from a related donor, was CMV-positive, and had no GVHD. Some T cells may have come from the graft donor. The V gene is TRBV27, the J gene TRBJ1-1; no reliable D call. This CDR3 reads CASSLVGGNTEAFF. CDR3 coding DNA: TGTGCCAGCAGTTTGGTCGGCGGTAACACTGAAGCTTTCTTT.